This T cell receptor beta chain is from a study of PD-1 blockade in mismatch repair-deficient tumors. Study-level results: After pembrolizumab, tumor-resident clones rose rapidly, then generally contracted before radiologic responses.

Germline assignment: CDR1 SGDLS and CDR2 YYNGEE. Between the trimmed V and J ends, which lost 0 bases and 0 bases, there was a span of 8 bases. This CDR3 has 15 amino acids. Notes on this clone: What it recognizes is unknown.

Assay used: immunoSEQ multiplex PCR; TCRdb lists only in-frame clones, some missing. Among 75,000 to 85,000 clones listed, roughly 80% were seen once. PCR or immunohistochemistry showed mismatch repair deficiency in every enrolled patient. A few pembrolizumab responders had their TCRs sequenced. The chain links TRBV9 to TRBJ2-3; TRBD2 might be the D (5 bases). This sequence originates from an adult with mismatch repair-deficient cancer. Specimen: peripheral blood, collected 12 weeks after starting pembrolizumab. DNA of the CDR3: TGTGCCAGCAGCGTAGGCGGGCCTAGCACAGATACGCAGTATTTT. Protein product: CASSVGGPSTDTQYF.